Listed here are 15 T cell receptor beta chains from one sample, sequenced in a study of T cells in Graves' hyperthyroidism and ophthalmopathy. RNA transcripts gave rise to amplified TCR beta CDR3 regions. With the HTBI primer set, the TCR CDR3 went through a first round of RT-PCR. MiXCR, applied by TCRdb to the multiplex PCR reads, yields one record per CDR3 protein. The table has approximately 640,000 distinct CDR3 sequences, around 15% seen once. The specimen was blood. These receptors were taken from a woman in her twenties or thirties with Graves' hyperthyroidism.

This clonotype was detected many times. The chain employs TRBV6-1 and TRBJ2-7, with D maybe TRBD1 (5 bases). This CDR3 is built from 15 residues. Deletions cut 3 bases from V and 0 bases from J, with 12 bases between. The germline V gene has CDR1 MNHNS and CDR2 SASEGT. CDR3 DNA: TGTGCCAGCAGTGACCCTGGTGACAGCTCCTACGAGCAGTACTTC. It codes for CASSDPGDSSYEQYF.

Remarks on this clonotype: A much more abundant neighbour one base away suggests this may be a read error. This sequence joins TRBV7-6 and TRBJ2-5, with 7 bases aligning to TRBD1. The CDR3 runs to 14 residues. Per germline, CDR1 SGHVS and CDR2 FNYEAQ. The CDR3 loop reads CTSSQQGLQETQYF. The CDR3 DNA reads as TGTACCAGCAGCCAACAGGGGCTCCAAGAGACCCAGTACTTC.

With respect to this clonotype: At one end, the junction sequence differs from germline, possibly due to a read error. The V gene is TRBV7-7, the J gene TRBJ2-5; the D gene is possibly TRBD1 (5 bases). Germline V gives CDR1 SSHAT, CDR2 FNYEAQ (reference sequence). The CDR3 length is 15 residues. This CDR3 is CASSRTQGDQETQYF. DNA for the CDR3: TGTGCTAGCAGTCGGACACAAGGCGACCAAGAGACCCAGTACTTC.

The chain employs TRBV19 and TRBJ2-1, with 9 nucleotides matching TRBD2. The end of the DNA is better explained by TRBJ2-7, so the J call may be wrong. The germline V gene has CDR1 LNHDA and CDR2 SQIVND (reference sequence). The CDR3 runs to 16 residues. Written as DNA, the CDR3 is TGTGCCAGTAGTACTACTAGCGGGCTCTCCTACAATGAGCAGTACTTC. Translated: CASSTTSGLSYNEQYF.

The CDR3 spells CATSRDGSTDTQYF. The CDR3 nucleotides read TGTGCCACCAGCAGAGATGGCAGCACAGATACGCAGTATTTT. The chain links TRBV15 to TRBJ2-3; D remains ambiguous. V lost 0 bases and J lost 0, with 4 bases in between. This CDR3 comprises 14 residues. Germline CDR1 reads LNHNV; CDR2 reads YYDKDF (reference sequence).

This clonotype was counted between two and nine times. The chain employs TRBV20-1 and TRBJ2-3; 9 nucleotides line up with TRBD2. The CDR3 runs 16 residues. The germline V gene encodes CDR1 DFQATT and CDR2 SNEGSKA (reference sequence). V lost 6 bases to trimming and J lost 4 bases; unmatched junction nucleotides: 14. The CDR3 sequence: CSAATGAGGPSDTQYF. CDR3 in DNA: TGCAGTGCCGCTACTGGGGCGGGAGGGCCCTCAGATACGCAGTATTTT.

This chain links TRBV18 with TRBJ2-1; perhaps TRBD1 as D (5 bases). V lost 0 bases to trimming and J lost 2 bases, with 11 bases between them. The length of the CDR3 is 16 residues. Germline CDR1 reads KGHSH; CDR2 reads LQKENI. CDR3 residues: CASSPPRQGPYNEQFF. The CDR3, as DNA: TGTGCCAGCTCACCACCGCGTCAGGGCCCCTACAATGAGCAGTTCTTC. Supplemented by reference TRBV18 and TRBJ2-1, the full variable domain reads NAGVMQNPRHLVRRRGQEARLRCSPMKGHSHVYWYRQLPEEGLKFMVYLQKENIIDESGMPKERFSAEFPKEGPSILRIQQVVRGDSAAYFCASSPPRQGPYNEQFFGPGTRLTVL.

This clonotype was counted many times. The rearrangement links TRBV2 to TRBJ2-1; tentatively, D is TRBD2 (6 bases). Germline CDR1 SNHLY, CDR2 FYNNEI. There are 14 residues in the CDR3. Trimming took off 6 bases at V and 7 bases at J, with 16 bases between the two ends. Here the CDR3 DNA reads TGTGCCAGCAGACTTTTATCCGGGACTAATGAGCAGTTCTTC. It yields the protein CASRLLSGTNEQFF.

The V call is TRBV6-4, the J call TRBJ2-3; TRBD2 aligns across 16 bases. The trim removed 2 bases at V and 2 bases at J, leaving 1 base unmatched. CDR3 length: 17 residues. Germline CDR1 MRHNA, CDR2 SNTAGT. In DNA, the CDR3 is TGTGCCAGCAGTGACGGGACTAGCGGGAGGGCCACAGATACGCAGTATTTT. Translated, it gives CASSDGTSGRATDTQYF.

At least ten counts were recorded for this clonotype. V is TRBV2 and J is TRBJ2-4; D remains ambiguous. With 3 bases removed from V and 0 bases from J, the gap between germline ends came to 12 bases. Per germline, CDR1 SNHLY and CDR2 FYNNEI. This CDR3 region has 16 residues. CDR3 coding DNA: TGTGCCAGCAGTGAGACATACCTGGGAGCCAAAAACATTCAGTACTTC. This gives the protein CASSETYLGAKNIQYF. Supplemented by reference TRBV2 and TRBJ2-4, the full variable domain reads EPEVTQTPSHQVTQMGQEVILRCVPISNHLYFYWYRQILGQKVEFLVSFYNNEISEKSEIFDDQFSVERPDGSNFTLKIRSTKLEDSAMYFCASSETYLGAKNIQYFGAGTRLSVL.

This chain connects TRBV7-2 to TRBJ2-3, with 7 bases aligning to TRBD1. The CDR3 spans 16 residues. CDR1 and CDR2 from the germline V gene are SGHTA and FQGNSA. V lost 1 base and J lost 0; bases outside the gene matches: 4. CDR3 sequence (DNA): TGTGCCAGCAGCTTAGGAGGGACAGCTAGCACAGATACGCAGTATTTT. The encoded protein is CASSLGGTASTDTQYF.

This clonotype has a count of ten or more. This sequence joins TRBV28 and TRBJ1-1, with D maybe TRBD1 (6 bases). Germline assignment: CDR1 MDHEN and CDR2 SYDVKM. This CDR3 comprises 16 residues. Trimming shortened V by 4 bases and J by 3 bases, and 18 bases separated the two germline ends. The CDR3 region is CASSSPTGPVDTEAFF. Here the CDR3 DNA reads TGTGCCAGCAGTTCTCCTACAGGGCCGGTGGACACTGAAGCTTTCTTT.

Only a few counts were recorded for this clonotype. The V call is TRBV10-3, the J call TRBJ1-2, with 7 bases identical to TRBD1. CDR3 size: 14 residues. With 7 bases clipped from V and 4 bases from J, the junction kept 9 bases outside the gene matches. Germline V lookup: CDR1 ENHRY, CDR2 SYGVKD. The CDR3 nucleotides are TGTGCCATCAAAGAAAGCGGACAGGTCTATGGCTACACCTTC. Translating it yields CAIKESGQVYGYTF.

This clonotype was counted at least ten times. This sequence joins TRBV28 and TRBJ1-5, with no clear D. The germline V gene has CDR1 MDHEN and CDR2 SYDVKM. Trimming took 2 bases from V and 3 from J, leaving 5 bases between them. This CDR3 is 13 amino acids long. The CDR3 bases are TGTGCCAGCAGTTTACTGCTCAATCAGCCCCAGCATTTT. This gives the protein CASSLLLNQPQHF.

This clonotype has only a few counts. The chain carries TRBV28 and TRBJ2-7; TRBD1 agrees at 7 bases. The CDR3 covers 15 residues. V gave up 11 bases and J gave up 2 bases; unmatched junction bases: 15. CDR1 is MDHEN, CDR2 SYDVKM, per germline. CDR3 DNA: TGTGCCGCCCTGCCCCCGGGACAGTCTACCTACGAGCAGTACTTC. Protein product: CAALPPGQSTYEQYF.